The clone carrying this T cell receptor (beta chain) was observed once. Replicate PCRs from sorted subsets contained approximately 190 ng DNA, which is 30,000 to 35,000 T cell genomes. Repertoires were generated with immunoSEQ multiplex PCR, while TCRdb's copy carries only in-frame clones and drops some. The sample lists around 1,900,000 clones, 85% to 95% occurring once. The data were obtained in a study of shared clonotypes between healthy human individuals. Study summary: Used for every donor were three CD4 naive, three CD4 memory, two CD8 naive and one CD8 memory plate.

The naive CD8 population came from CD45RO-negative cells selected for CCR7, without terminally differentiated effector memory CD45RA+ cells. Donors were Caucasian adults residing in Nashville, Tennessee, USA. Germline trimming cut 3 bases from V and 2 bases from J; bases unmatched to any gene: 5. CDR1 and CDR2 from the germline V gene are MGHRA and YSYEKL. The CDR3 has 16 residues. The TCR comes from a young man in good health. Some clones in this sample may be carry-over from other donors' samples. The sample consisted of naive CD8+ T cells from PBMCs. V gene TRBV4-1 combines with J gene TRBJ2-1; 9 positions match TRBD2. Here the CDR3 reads CASSQRLAAPYNEQFF. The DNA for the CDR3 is TGCGCCAGCAGCCAGAGACTAGCGGCCCCCTACAATGAGCAGTTCTTC.